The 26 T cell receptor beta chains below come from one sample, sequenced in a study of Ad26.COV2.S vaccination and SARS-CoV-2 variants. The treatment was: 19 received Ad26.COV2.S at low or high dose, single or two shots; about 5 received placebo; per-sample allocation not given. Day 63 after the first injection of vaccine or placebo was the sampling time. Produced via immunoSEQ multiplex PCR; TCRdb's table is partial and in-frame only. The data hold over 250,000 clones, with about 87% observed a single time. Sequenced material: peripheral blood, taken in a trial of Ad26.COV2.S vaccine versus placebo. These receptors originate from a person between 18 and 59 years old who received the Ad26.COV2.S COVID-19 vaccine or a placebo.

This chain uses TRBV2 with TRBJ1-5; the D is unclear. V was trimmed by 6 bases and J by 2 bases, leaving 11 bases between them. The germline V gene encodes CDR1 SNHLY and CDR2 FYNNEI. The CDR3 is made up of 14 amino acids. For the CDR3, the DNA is TGTGCCAGCAGCCCCGGGAACCGCAATCAGCCCCAGCATTTT. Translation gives CASSPGNRNQPQHF.

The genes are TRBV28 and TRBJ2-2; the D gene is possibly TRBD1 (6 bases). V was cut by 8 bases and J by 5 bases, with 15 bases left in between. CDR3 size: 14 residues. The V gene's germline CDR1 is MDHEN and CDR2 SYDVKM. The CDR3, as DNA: TGTGCCAGCCACGCCGGGACACCGACCGGGGAGCTGTTTTTT. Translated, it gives CASHAGTPTGELFF.

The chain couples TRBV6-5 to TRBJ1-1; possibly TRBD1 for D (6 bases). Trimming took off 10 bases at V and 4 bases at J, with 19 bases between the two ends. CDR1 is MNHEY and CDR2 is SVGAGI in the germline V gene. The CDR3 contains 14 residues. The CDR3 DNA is TGTGCCACCTCTAACGGGGGGCCCGTCACTGAAGCTTTCTTT. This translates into CATSNGGPVTEAFF.

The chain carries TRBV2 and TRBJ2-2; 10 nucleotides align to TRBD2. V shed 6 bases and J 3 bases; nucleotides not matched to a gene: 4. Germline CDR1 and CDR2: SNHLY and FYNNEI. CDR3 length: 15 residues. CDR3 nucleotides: TGTGCCAGCAGGAGGACTAGCGGATACACCGGGGAGCTGTTTTTT. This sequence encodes CASRRTSGYTGELFF.

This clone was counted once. As DNA, the CDR3 is TGTGCCAGCTCACTAACGGACAGGGGTAATGAAAAACTGTTTTTT. Protein product: CASSLTDRGNEKLFF. This chain links TRBV27 with TRBJ1-4; 9 positions agree with TRBD1. Germline trimming cut 8 bases from V and 4 bases from J; bases unmatched to any gene: 8. In germline, CDR1 is MNHEY, CDR2 SMNVEV (reference sequence). CDR3 length: 15 residues.

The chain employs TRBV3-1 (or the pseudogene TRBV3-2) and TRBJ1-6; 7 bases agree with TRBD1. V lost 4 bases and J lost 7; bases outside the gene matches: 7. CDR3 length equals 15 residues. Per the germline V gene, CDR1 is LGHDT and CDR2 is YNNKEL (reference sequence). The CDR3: CASSPGTGANSPLHF. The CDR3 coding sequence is TGTGCCAGCAGCCCTGGAACAGGGGCAAATTCACCCCTCCACTTT.

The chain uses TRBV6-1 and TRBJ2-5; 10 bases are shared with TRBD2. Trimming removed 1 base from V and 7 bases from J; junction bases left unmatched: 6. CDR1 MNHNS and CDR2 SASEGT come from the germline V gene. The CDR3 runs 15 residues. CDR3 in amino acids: CASSEGASGGLTQYF. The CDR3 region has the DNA TGTGCCAGCAGTGAAGGGGCTAGCGGGGGTTTGACCCAGTACTTC.

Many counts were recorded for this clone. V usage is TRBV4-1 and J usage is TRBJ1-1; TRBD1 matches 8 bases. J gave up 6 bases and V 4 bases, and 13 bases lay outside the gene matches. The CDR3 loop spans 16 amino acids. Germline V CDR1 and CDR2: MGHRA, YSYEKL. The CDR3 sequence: CASSPAIGQGMAEAFF. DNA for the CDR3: TGCGCCAGCAGCCCCGCAATCGGACAGGGAATGGCTGAAGCTTTCTTT.

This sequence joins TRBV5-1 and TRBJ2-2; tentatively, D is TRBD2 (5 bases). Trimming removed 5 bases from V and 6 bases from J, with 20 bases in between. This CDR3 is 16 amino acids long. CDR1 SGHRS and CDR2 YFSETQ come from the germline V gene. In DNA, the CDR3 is TGCGCCAGCAGACCCCTATATGGACCCGGGGCCGGGGAGCTGTTTTTT. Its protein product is CASRPLYGPGAGELFF.

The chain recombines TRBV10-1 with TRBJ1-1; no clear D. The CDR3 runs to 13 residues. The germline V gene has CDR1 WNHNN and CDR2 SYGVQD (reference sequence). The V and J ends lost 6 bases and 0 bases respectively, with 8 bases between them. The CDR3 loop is CASRPNLNTEAFF. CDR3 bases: TGCGCCAGCAGACCTAACCTGAACACTGAAGCTTTCTTT.

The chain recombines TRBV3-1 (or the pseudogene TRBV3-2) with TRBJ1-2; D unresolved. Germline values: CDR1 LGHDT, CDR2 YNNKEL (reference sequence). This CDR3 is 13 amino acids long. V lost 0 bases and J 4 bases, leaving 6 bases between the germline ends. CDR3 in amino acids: CASSQEASYGYTF. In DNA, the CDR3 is TGTGCCAGCAGCCAAGAGGCTTCCTATGGCTACACCTTC.

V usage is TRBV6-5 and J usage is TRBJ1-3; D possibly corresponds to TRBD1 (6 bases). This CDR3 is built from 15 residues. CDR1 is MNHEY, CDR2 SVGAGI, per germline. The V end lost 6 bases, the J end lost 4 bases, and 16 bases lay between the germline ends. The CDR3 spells CASSPRGGAGNTIYF. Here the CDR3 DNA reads TGTGCCAGCAGCCCGCGAGGGGGGGCGGGAAACACCATATATTTT.

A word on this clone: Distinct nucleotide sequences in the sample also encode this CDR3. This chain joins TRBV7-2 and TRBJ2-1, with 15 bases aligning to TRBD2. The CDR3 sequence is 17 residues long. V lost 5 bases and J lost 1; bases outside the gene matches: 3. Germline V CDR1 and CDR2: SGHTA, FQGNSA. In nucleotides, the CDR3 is TGTGCCAGCAGCCTGGGACTAGCGGGAGGTTCCTACAATGAGCAGTTCTTC. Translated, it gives CASSLGLAGGSYNEQFF.

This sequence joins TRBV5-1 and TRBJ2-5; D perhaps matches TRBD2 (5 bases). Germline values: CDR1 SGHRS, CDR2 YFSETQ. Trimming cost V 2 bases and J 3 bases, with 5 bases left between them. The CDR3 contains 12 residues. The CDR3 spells CASSFSEETQYF. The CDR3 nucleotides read TGCGCCAGCAGCTTTAGCGAAGAGACCCAGTACTTC.

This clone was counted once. In nucleotides, the CDR3 is TGTGCCAGCAGCTGGGGGGGACTAGCGGGAGATGGAAATGAGCAGTTCTTC. Protein: CASSWGGLAGDGNEQFF. The chain uses TRBV5-4 and TRBJ2-1; 14 nucleotides align to TRBD2. The CDR3 runs 17 residues. Trimming removed 3 bases from V and 7 bases from J; junction bases left unmatched: 9. Germline-derived CDR1 and CDR2 are SGHNT and YYREEE (reference sequence).

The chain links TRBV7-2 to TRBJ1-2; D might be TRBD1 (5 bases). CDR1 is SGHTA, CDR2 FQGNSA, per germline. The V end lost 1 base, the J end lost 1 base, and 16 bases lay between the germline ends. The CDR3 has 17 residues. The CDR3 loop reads CASSLDRGRIYNYGYTF. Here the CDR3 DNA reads TGTGCCAGCAGCTTAGATCGGGGACGGATTTATAACTATGGCTACACCTTC.

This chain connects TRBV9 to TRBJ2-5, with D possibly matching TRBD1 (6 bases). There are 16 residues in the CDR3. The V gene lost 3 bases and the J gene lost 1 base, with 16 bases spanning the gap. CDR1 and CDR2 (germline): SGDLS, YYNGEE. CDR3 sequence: CASSAAGRGPQETQYF. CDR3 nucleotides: TGTGCCAGCAGCGCCGCTGGCAGGGGACCCCAAGAGACCCAGTACTTC.

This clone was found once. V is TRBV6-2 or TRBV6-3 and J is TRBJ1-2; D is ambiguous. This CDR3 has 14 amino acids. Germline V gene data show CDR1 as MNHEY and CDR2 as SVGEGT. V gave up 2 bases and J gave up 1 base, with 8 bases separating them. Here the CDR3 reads CASSYNRNNYGYTF. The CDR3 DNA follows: TGTGCCAGCAGTTACAACAGAAATAACTATGGCTACACCTTC.

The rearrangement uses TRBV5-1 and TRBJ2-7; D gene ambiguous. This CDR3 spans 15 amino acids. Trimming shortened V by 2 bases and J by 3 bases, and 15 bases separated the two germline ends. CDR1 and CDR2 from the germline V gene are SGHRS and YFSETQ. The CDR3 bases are TGCGCCAGCAGCTTTCTCGCCACACCAAACTACGAGCAGTACTTC. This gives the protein CASSFLATPNYEQYF.

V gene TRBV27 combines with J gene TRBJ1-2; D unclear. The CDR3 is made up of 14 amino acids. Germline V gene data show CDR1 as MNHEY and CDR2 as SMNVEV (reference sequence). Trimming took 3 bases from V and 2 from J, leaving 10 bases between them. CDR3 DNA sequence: TGTGCCAGCAGTTTGGCGAGTGAGAACTATGGCTACACCTTC. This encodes CASSLASENYGYTF.

The CDR3 region has the DNA TGTGCCAGCAGCTTAGATACTGGAGGCCCTTACTACAATGAGCAGTTCTTC. Translated: CASSLDTGGPYYNEQFF. The chain uses TRBV11-2 and TRBJ2-1; tentatively, D is TRBD2 (5 bases). Germline CDR1 reads SGHAT; CDR2 reads FQNNGV. Deletions cut 0 bases from V and 3 bases from J, with 15 bases between. This CDR3 spans 17 amino acids.

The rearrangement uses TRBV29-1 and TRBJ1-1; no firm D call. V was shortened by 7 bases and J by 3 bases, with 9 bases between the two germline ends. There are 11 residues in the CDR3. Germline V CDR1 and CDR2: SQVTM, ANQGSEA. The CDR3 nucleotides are TGCAGCGCTAACATAGACACTGAAGCTTTCTTT. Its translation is CSANIDTEAFF.

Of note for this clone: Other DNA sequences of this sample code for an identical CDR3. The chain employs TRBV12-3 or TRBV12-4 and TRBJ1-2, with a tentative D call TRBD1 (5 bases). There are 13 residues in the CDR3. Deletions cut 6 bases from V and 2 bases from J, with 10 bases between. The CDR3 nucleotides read TGTGCCAGCAGCCCCGACAGCAACTATGGCTACACCTTC. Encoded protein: CASSPDSNYGYTF.

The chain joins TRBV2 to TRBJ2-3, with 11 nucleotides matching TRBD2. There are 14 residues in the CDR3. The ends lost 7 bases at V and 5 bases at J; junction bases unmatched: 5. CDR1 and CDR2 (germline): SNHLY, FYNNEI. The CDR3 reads CASTATSGIDTQYF. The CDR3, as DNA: TGTGCCAGCACCGCGACTAGCGGGATAGATACGCAGTATTTT.

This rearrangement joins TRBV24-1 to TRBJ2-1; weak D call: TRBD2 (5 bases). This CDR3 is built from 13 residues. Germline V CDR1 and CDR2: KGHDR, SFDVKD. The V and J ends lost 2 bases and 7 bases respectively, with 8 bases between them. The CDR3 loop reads CATSDSSGNEQFF. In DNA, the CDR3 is TGTGCCACCAGTGATTCGTCGGGGAATGAGCAGTTCTTC.

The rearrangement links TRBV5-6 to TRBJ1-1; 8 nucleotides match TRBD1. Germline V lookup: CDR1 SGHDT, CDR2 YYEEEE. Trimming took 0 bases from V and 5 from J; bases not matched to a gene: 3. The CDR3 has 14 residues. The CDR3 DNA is TGTGCCAGCAGCTTGGCACAGGGGGGTACTGAAGCTTTCTTT. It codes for CASSLAQGGTEAFF.